What follows are 5 T cell receptor beta chains derived from one specimen sequenced in a study of cytomegalovirus exposure and HLA in healthy donors. The PCR made use of 60 Vbeta and 13 Jbeta primers. Produced via immunoSEQ multiplex PCR; TCRdb's table is partial and in-frame only. The sample has fewer than 150,000 clones, over 60% seen once. Material for sequencing was PBMCs. These receptor sequences come from a man aged 18 to 35 in good health and CMV-seropositive.

This rearrangement joins TRBV5-1 to TRBJ2-2; 13 positions match TRBD2. V was pared by 4 bases and J by 5 bases, with 5 bases of the junction left unmatched. Germline V CDR1 and CDR2: SGHRS, YFSETQ. There are 16 residues in the CDR3. CDR3 residues: CASSTTSGGLTGELFF. Written as DNA, the CDR3 is TGCGCCAGCAGCACGACTAGCGGGGGGTTGACCGGGGAGCTGTTTTTT.

This rearrangement joins TRBV6-1 to TRBJ2-7, with 7 nucleotides matching TRBD2. Germline lookup yields CDR1 MNHNS and CDR2 SASEGT. This CDR3 spans 14 amino acids. V lost 2 bases and J lost 3; bases outside the gene matches: 4. The CDR3, as DNA: TGTGCCAGCAGTGAATGGGGGGGGGTCTACGAGCAGTACGTC. It encodes CASSEWGGVYEQYV.

The chain is built from TRBV5-1 and TRBJ2-7; TRBD2 agrees at 15 bases. This CDR3 spans 17 amino acids. V was pared by 5 bases and J by 2 bases, with 8 bases of the junction left unmatched. CDR1 is SGHRS, CDR2 YFSETQ, per germline. The CDR3 region is CASRRGLAGGRAYEQYF. CDR3 nucleotide sequence: TGCGCCAGCAGAAGGGGACTAGCGGGGGGCAGGGCCTACGAGCAGTACTTC.

The V gene is TRBV4-2, the J gene TRBJ1-4, with a possible D match to TRBD1 (5 bases). CDR3 length: 16 amino acids. Germline CDR1 reads LGHNA; CDR2 reads YNFKEQ. V shed 1 base and J shed 0 bases, with 9 bases lying between them. CDR3 sequence reads: CASSQATEATNEKLFF. The CDR3 DNA follows: TGTGCCAGCAGCCAAGCGACAGAGGCAACTAATGAAAAACTGTTTTTT.

The chain combines TRBV27 with TRBJ2-1; D perhaps matches TRBD1 (5 bases). The CDR3 has 12 residues. With 1 base removed from V and 9 bases from J, the gap between germline ends came to 7 bases. Germline lookup yields CDR1 MNHEY and CDR2 SMNVEV (reference sequence). CDR3: CASSLWGAEQFF. The CDR3 nucleotides read TGTGCCAGCAGTTTATGGGGCGCTGAGCAGTTCTTC.